These 15 T cell receptor beta chains were all obtained from the same sample, sequenced in a study of blood T cell repertoires in COVID-19. Profiling relied on immunoSEQ multiplex PCR, and the TCRdb table lists in-frame clones only, not all of them. The sample has under 250,000 clones, approximately 85% seen once; the top ten hold approximately 9.6%. Input material: PBMCs or T cells enriched from blood (not recorded which). Receptor source: a woman between 45 and 65 years old with acute COVID-19.

The sample holds a few counts of this clone. The chain carries TRBV5-1 and TRBJ2-7; a weak D match, TRBD1 (5 bases). The ends were cut back, 5 bases at V and 1 base at J, with 10 bases in the middle. The CDR3 spans 13 residues. Germline V gene data show CDR1 as SGHRS and CDR2 as YFSETQ. CDR3 amino acids: CASRVDSSYEQYF. The CDR3 DNA reads as TGCGCCAGCAGAGTCGACAGTTCCTACGAGCAGTACTTC. Full variable domain (remainder filled in from reference TRBV5-1 and TRBJ2-7): KAGVTQTPRYLIKTRGQQVTLSCSPISGHRSVSWYQQTPGQGLQFLFEYFSETQRNKGNFPGRFSGRQFSNSRSEMNVSTLELGDSALYLCASRVDSSYEQYFGPGTRLTVT.

This chain links TRBV19 with TRBJ1-1, with D possibly being TRBD1 (6 bases). Per germline, CDR1 LNHDA and CDR2 SQIVND (reference sequence). The CDR3 is made up of 11 amino acids. The V gene lost 3 bases and the J gene lost 8 bases, with 7 bases spanning the gap. The CDR3 DNA sequence: TGTGCCAGTAGTATCACAGGGGAAGCTTTCTTT. This translates into CASSITGEAFF.

This clone was detected once. V and J are TRBV5-4 and TRBJ1-4; tentatively, D is TRBD1 (5 bases). The germline V and J ends were trimmed by 4 bases and 4 bases, with 14 bases remaining between them. The CDR3 totals 15 residues. Germline values: CDR1 SGHNT, CDR2 YYREEE (reference sequence). The CDR3 bases are TGTGCCAGCAGCCCCGACGGGGGTGGTAATGAAAAACTGTTTTTT. This sequence encodes CASSPDGGGNEKLFF.

J is TRBJ1-3 and V is TRBV5-5, with a weak D call TRBD1 (5 bases). Germline-derived CDR1 and CDR2 are SGHKS and YYEKEE (reference sequence). The CDR3 has 16 residues. Trimming pared 4 bases from V and 2 bases from J, leaving 16 bases between. The CDR3, as DNA: TGTGCCAGCAGCCGCTACCCGACAGATACTGGAAACACCATATATTTT. This gives the protein CASSRYPTDTGNTIYF.

The chain is built from TRBV13 and TRBJ1-2; D gene unclear. Germline CDR1 reads PRHDT; CDR2 reads FYEKMQ (reference sequence). The CDR3 extends over 16 amino acids. Trimming removed 4 bases at V and 5 bases at J, with 20 bases between. The chain's CDR3 is CASSSGEGRREYGYTF. The CDR3 region has the DNA TGTGCCAGCAGCTCAGGCGAGGGCCGGAGAGAATATGGCTACACCTTC.

The rearrangement uses TRBV9 and TRBJ1-1, with TRBD1 identical over 9 bases. Germline CDR1 and CDR2: SGDLS and YYNGEE. V shed 3 bases, J shed 5 bases, and the junction held 2 bases outside the gene matches. The CDR3 consists of 13 residues. As DNA, the CDR3 is TGTGCCAGCAGCGCGACAGGGGGTACTGAAGCTTTCTTT. Its translation: CASSATGGTEAFF.

The CDR3 DNA is TGTGCCAGCAGTGACATCGGGGGGATTGGGGAGACCCAGTACTTC. Translated, it gives CASSDIGGIGETQYF. The rearrangement uses TRBV25-1 and TRBJ2-5; TRBD2 aligns across 7 bases. J gave up 5 bases and V 3 bases, and 9 bases lay outside the gene matches. The germline V gene has CDR1 MGHDK and CDR2 SYGVNS. The CDR3 is 15 residues long.

The rearrangement joins TRBV27 to TRBJ1-1; a possible D gene is TRBD1 (5 bases). CDR1 and CDR2 (germline): MNHEY, SMNVEV (reference sequence). The CDR3 contains 16 residues. V was cut by 6 bases and J by 6 bases, with 23 bases left in between. CDR3 bases: TGTGCCAGCAGCTCCATTGTTAACGTTAGGGGCTCTGAAGCTTTCTTT. Protein: CASSSIVNVRGSEAFF.

The chain couples TRBV13 to TRBJ2-2; 8 bases are shared with TRBD2. The germline V gene has CDR1 PRHDT and CDR2 FYEKMQ (reference sequence). The V and J ends lost 2 bases and 1 base, in that order; junction bases with no gene match: 9. The CDR3 loop spans 18 amino acids. The CDR3 DNA is TGTGCCAGCAGCTTAAACGGGAGGGCGGGGGTGAACACCGGGGAGCTGTTTTTT. Amino acids: CASSLNGRAGVNTGELFF. The variable domain in full, with the rest retrieved from reference TRBV13 and TRBJ2-2, is AAGVIQSPRHLIKEKRETATLKCYPIPRHDTVYWYQQGPGQDPQFLISFYEKMQSDKGSIPDRFSAQQFSDYHSELNMSSLELGDSALYFCASSLNGRAGVNTGELFFGEGSRLTVL.

The rearrangement uses TRBV12-3 or TRBV12-4 and TRBJ1-1; the D gene is possibly TRBD1 (6 bases). V was clipped by 5 bases and J by 6 bases, with 10 bases between them. The CDR3 runs 12 residues. The CDR3 DNA follows: TGTGCCAGCAGTCTTACAGGGTCTGAAGCTTTCTTT. Its protein is CASSLTGSEAFF.

The genes are TRBV29-1 and TRBJ1-2; 8 bases line up with TRBD1. CDR1 is SQVTM, CDR2 ANQGSEA, per germline. Unmatched junction bases numbered 2, after V lost 3 bases and J lost 5 bases. This CDR3 has 12 residues. CDR3: CSVDRTGYGYTF. Here the CDR3 DNA reads TGCAGCGTTGACAGGACAGGGTATGGCTACACCTTC. The entire variable domain, with the rest obtained from reference TRBV29-1 and TRBJ1-2, is as follows: SAVISQKPSRDICQRGTSLTIQCQVDSQVTMMFWYRQQPGQSLTLIATANQGSEATYESGFVIDKFPISRPNLTFSTLTVSNMSPEDSSIYLCSVDRTGYGYTFGSGTRLTVV.

This sequence joins TRBV6-5 and TRBJ1-2; 7 positions agree with TRBD1. This CDR3 is 15 amino acids long. Germline V gene data show CDR1 as MNHEY and CDR2 as SVGAGI. Trimming at V came to 7 bases and at J to 6 bases, leaving 14 bases not matched to a gene. For the CDR3, the DNA is TGTGCCAGCACCAGAACCGGGACAGATGCAAATGGCTACACCTTC. This encodes CASTRTGTDANGYTF.

The chain recombines TRBV18 with TRBJ1-5; D is ambiguous. The CDR3 totals 13 residues. V was shortened by 2 bases and J by 7 bases, with 9 bases between the two germline ends. Per the germline V gene, CDR1 is KGHSH and CDR2 is LQKENI. Here the CDR3 DNA reads TGTGCCAGCTCACCAAGTAACCTACAGCCCCAGCATTTT. Amino acids: CASSPSNLQPQHF.

This clone appeared a single time. The chain couples TRBV5-4 to TRBJ2-5; 12 bases agree with TRBD2. From germline, CDR1 is SGHNT and CDR2 YYREEE (reference sequence). The length of the CDR3 is 14 residues. Unmatched junction bases numbered 2, after V lost 3 bases and J lost 5 bases. CDR3 nucleotides: TGTGCCAGCAGCTACGGACTAGCGGGGGAGACCCAGTACTTC. It yields the protein CASSYGLAGETQYF.

Only a few counts were recorded for this clone. The chain uses TRBV11-2 and TRBJ2-3; 10 positions match TRBD2. Germline V lookup: CDR1 SGHAT, CDR2 FQNNGV. J was trimmed by 5 bases and V by 2 bases; bases with no gene match: 4. The CDR3 is made up of 15 amino acids. The CDR3 protein is CASSLQRGGVDTQYF. The CDR3 region has the DNA TGTGCCAGCAGCTTACAGCGGGGGGGCGTAGATACGCAGTATTTT.